The 16 T cell receptor beta chains below were found in one sample sequenced in a study of blood T cell repertoires in COVID-19. Profiled with immunoSEQ multiplex PCR; TCRdb holds only in-frame clones, not every one. The repertoire has over 250,000 clones, around 80% of them found once; the top ten carry 4.1%. Sequenced material: PBMCs or T cells enriched from blood (not recorded which). The receptors originated from a man in his thirties or forties with acute COVID-19.

In nucleotides, the CDR3 is TGTGCCAGCAGCTTGGGGCAGGAGACCCAGTACTTC. Translation: CASSLGQETQYF. V and J are TRBV7-2 and TRBJ2-5, with TRBD1 as a possible D gene (5 bases). From germline, CDR1 is SGHTA and CDR2 FQGNSA. The CDR3 has 12 residues. Trimming cost V 3 bases and J 5 bases, with 7 bases left between them.

The chain couples TRBV11-2 to TRBJ1-4; a possible D gene is TRBD1 (6 bases). CDR3 length: 15 amino acids. CDR1 and CDR2 (germline): SGHAT, FQNNGV. Trimming stripped 4 bases from V and 5 bases from J, with 14 bases between. Here the CDR3 DNA reads TGTGCCAGCAGCTCAACAGGGTCCCGCAATGAAAAACTGTTTTTT. Protein: CASSSTGSRNEKLFF.

The J gene is TRBJ1-3, the V gene TRBV18; TRBD1 is a possible D gene (6 bases). Germline V lookup: CDR1 KGHSH, CDR2 LQKENI. The ends were cut back, 6 bases at V and 8 bases at J, with 17 bases in the middle. The CDR3 consists of 14 residues. The CDR3 DNA sequence: TGTGCCAGCTCCCCGGACAGATATGATGACACCATATATTTT. Its translation: CASSPDRYDDTIYF.

V and J are TRBV3-1 (or the pseudogene TRBV3-2) and TRBJ2-3; 9 bases align to TRBD2. The CDR3 contains 16 residues. Germline-derived CDR1 and CDR2 are LGHDT and YNNKEL (reference sequence). V gave up 4 bases and J gave up 7 bases; unmatched junction bases: 12. This chain's CDR3 is CASSREASGVLHTQYF. The CDR3 DNA sequence: TGTGCCAGCAGCCGCGAAGCTAGCGGGGTTCTCCATACGCAGTATTTT.

The chain combines TRBV5-6 with TRBJ1-2; 7 bases map to TRBD1. Germline CDR1 and CDR2: SGHDT and YYEEEE. V lost 0 bases, J lost 3 bases, and 5 bases stayed unmatched. The length of the CDR3 is 15 residues. CDR3 amino acids: CASSLASGGYYGYTF. The CDR3 DNA is TGTGCCAGCAGCTTGGCCTCAGGGGGGTACTATGGCTACACCTTC.

The chain uses TRBV19 and TRBJ1-5; no clear D. The germline V and J ends were trimmed by 1 base and 0 bases, with 10 bases remaining between them. Germline CDR1 reads LNHDA; CDR2 reads SQIVND (reference sequence). CDR3 size: 16 residues. In DNA form, the CDR3 reads TGTGCCAGTAGTATAGTCACAGATTATAGCAATCAGCCCCAGCATTTT. Encoded protein: CASSIVTDYSNQPQHF.

The chain employs TRBV4-1 and TRBJ1-1; the match to TRBD1 covers 9 bases. This CDR3 contains 14 residues. Looked up from germline, CDR1 is MGHRA and CDR2 is YSYEKL. V shed 3 bases and J 6 bases; nucleotides not matched to a gene: 5. The CDR3 DNA follows: TGCGCCAGCAGCCAGAACAGGGGGCTAGCTGAAGCTTTCTTT. Translating gives CASSQNRGLAEAFF.

This clone appeared a single time. V usage is TRBV4-3 and J usage is TRBJ2-2, with D perhaps matching TRBD2 (6 bases). This CDR3 contains 17 residues. From germline, CDR1 is LGHNA and CDR2 YSLEER. The V and J ends lost 1 base and 9 bases respectively, with 21 bases between them. The CDR3 loop reads CASSQGTKTPGKRELFF. CDR3 nucleotide sequence: TGCGCCAGCAGCCAAGGGACTAAAACACCGGGGAAGAGGGAGCTGTTTTTT.

The chain uses TRBV4-1 and TRBJ2-7; 9 bases line up with TRBD2. The CDR3 covers 14 residues. J lost 6 bases, V lost 4 bases, and 7 bases had no gene match. Germline CDR1 and CDR2: MGHRA and YSYEKL. The chain's CDR3 is CASSPSGVNLEQYV. The CDR3 DNA is TGCGCCAGCAGCCCTAGCGGGGTTAACCTCGAGCAGTACGTC.

In this sample, this clone turned up once. J is TRBJ2-2 and V is TRBV27; 7 bases match TRBD2. CDR3 length: 16 amino acids. The junction had 10 bases not matched to a gene; V was cut back by 5 bases and J by 4 bases. Germline V lookup: CDR1 MNHEY, CDR2 SMNVEV (reference sequence). CDR3 residues: CASSDRGGPPTGELFF. The DNA of the CDR3 is TGTGCCAGCAGTGACCGCGGGGGACCCCCCACCGGGGAGCTGTTTTTT.

The chain uses TRBV14 and TRBJ2-5, with D possibly matching TRBD1 (6 bases). The CDR3 covers 13 residues. V lost 3 bases and J 5 bases, leaving 10 bases between the germline ends. The germline V gene encodes CDR1 SGHDN and CDR2 FVKESK. The chain's CDR3 is CASSQGARETQYF. Written as DNA, the CDR3 is TGTGCCAGCAGCCAGGGGGCGCGGGAGACCCAGTACTTC. Using reference TRBV14 and TRBJ2-5 for the parts outside the CDR3, the full variable domain is EAGVTQFPSHSVIEKGQTVTLRCDPISGHDNLYWYRRVMGKEIKFLLHFVKESKQDESGMPNNRFLAERTGGTYSTLKVQPAELEDSGVYFCASSQGARETQYFGPGTRLLVL.

The J gene is TRBJ1-2, the V gene TRBV6-5; TRBD1 matches at 7 bases. The CDR3 length is 13 residues. V shed 6 bases, J shed 6 bases, and the junction held 7 bases outside the gene matches. From germline, CDR1 is MNHEY and CDR2 SVGAGI. CDR3: CASRSDRAHGYTF. CDR3 bases: TGTGCCAGCAGATCCGACAGGGCCCATGGCTACACCTTC.

The chain couples TRBV5-4 to TRBJ2-3, with 9 bases fitting TRBD1. In germline, CDR1 is SGHNT, CDR2 YYREEE (reference sequence). CDR3 size: 16 residues. Trimming at V came to 4 bases and at J to 2 bases, leaving 8 bases not matched to a gene. The CDR3 DNA follows: TGTGCCAGCAGCCCCGGACAGGGGTTGAACACAGATACGCAGTATTTT. This gives the protein CASSPGQGLNTDTQYF. Variable domain in full (rest from reference TRBV5-4 and TRBJ2-3): ETGVTQSPTHLIKTRGQQVTLRCSSQSGHNTVSWYQQALGQGPQFIFQYYREEENGRGNFPPRFSGLQFPNYSSELNVNALELDDSALYLCASSPGQGLNTDTQYFGPGTRLTVL.

The V gene is TRBV2, the J gene TRBJ2-1, with 9 bases lining up with TRBD2. Germline CDR1 SNHLY, CDR2 FYNNEI. V shed 4 bases and J 4 bases; nucleotides not matched to a gene: 5. CDR3 length: 15 residues. The CDR3 reads CASSVSGGPYNEQFF. The CDR3 DNA sequence: TGTGCCAGCAGTGTTAGCGGGGGACCTTACAATGAGCAGTTCTTC.

The chain recombines TRBV19 with TRBJ1-1; D not certain. CDR1 is LNHDA, CDR2 SQIVND, per germline (reference sequence). V was trimmed by 3 bases and J by 4 bases, leaving 9 bases between them. The CDR3 covers 13 residues. Here the CDR3 reads CASSIWAPTEAFF. CDR3 in DNA: TGTGCCAGTAGTATCTGGGCCCCCACTGAAGCTTTCTTT.

The gene calls are TRBV11-2 and TRBJ1-3, with 7 bases aligning to TRBD1. This CDR3 spans 13 amino acids. Germline V gives CDR1 SGHAT, CDR2 FQNNGV. Losses at the gene ends were 4 bases for V and 10 bases for J; bases not matched to a gene: 7. CDR3 bases: TGTGCCAGCAGCTGGGCAGGGGGGAGAACCATATATTTT. The encoded protein is CASSWAGGRTIYF.